This T cell receptor (beta chain) was documented in a study of T cell responses to AZD1222 COVID-19 vaccine. V lost 3 bases, J lost 1 base, and 12 bases lay in between. The germline gives CDR1 MNHEY, CDR2 SMNVEV (reference sequence). This CDR3 contains 15 residues. Using immunoSEQ multiplex PCR, the repertoire was profiled, and TCRdb retains in-frame clones only, with some absent. The sample carries approximately 140,000 clones, around 90% recorded once. Note on this clone: As yet, its antigen is unknown.

Findings of the study overall: Regions 160-218 and 743-854 dominated among vaccine-associated CD4 TCRs spanning spike. Nearly half of spike-specific TCRs reportedly go after variant regions that carry no mutations. Repertoire sampling occurred only after the peak T cell response.

The sample here was peripheral blood, taken on day 0 of AZD1222 vaccination. The clonotype comes from an adult in good health. This chain connects TRBV27 to TRBJ1-1; no clear D gene. CDR3 bases: TGTGCCAGCAGTTTCCGGAGGGCGACGAACACTGAAGCTTTCTTT. Protein sequence: CASSFRRATNTEAFF.